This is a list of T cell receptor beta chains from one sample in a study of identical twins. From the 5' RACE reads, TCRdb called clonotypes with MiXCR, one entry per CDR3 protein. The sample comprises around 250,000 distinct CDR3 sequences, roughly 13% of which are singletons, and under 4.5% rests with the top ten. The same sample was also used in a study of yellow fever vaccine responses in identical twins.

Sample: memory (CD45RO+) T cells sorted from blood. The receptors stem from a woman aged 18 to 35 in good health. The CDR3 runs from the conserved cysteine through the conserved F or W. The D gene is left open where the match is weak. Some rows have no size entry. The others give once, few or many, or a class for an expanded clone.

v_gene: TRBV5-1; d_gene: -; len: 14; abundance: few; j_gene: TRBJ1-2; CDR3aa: CASSSAGTSYGYTF; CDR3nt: TGCGCCAGCAGTTCAGCCGGGACATCCTATGGCTACACCTTC
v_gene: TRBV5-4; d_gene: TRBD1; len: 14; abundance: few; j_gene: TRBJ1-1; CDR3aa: CASSSITGGTEAFF; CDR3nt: TGTGCCAGCAGCTCGATCACAGGGGGCACTGAAGCTTTCTTT
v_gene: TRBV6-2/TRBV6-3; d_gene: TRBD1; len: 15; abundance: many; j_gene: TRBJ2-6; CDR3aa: CASSTGDSGANVLTF; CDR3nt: TGTGCCAGCAGTACAGGGGACTCTGGGGCCAACGTCCTGACTTTC
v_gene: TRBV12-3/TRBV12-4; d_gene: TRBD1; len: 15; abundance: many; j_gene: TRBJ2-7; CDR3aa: CASSELRDRGYEQYF; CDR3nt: TGTGCCAGCAGTGAACTCCGGGACAGGGGATACGAGCAGTACTTC
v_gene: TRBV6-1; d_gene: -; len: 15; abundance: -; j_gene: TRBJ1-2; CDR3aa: CASSEAWGSDYGYTF; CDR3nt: TGTGCCAGCAGTGAAGCGTGGGGGAGCGACTATGGCTACACCTTC
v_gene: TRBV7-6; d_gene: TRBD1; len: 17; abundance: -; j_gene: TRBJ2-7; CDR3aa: CASSPQPRARGPYEQYF; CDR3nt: TGTGCCAGCAGCCCACAACCGCGGGCCAGGGGGCCTTACGAGCAGTACTTC
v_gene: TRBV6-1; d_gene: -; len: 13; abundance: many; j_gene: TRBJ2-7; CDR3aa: CASSAGTDFKQYF; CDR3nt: TGTGCCAGCAGTGCCGGGACGGATTTTAAGCAGTACTTC
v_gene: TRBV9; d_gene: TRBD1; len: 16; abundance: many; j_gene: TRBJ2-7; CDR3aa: CASSVAQTGQIYEQYF; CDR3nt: TGTGCCAGCAGCGTAGCTCAGACAGGGCAAATCTACGAGCAGTACTTC
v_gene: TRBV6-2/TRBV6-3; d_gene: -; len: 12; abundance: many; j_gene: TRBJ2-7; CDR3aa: CASSSFSYEQYF; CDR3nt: TGTGCCAGCAGTTCCTTTTCCTACGAGCAGTACTTC
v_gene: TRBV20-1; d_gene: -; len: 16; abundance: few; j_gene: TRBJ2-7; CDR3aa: CSARGSGLKSSYEQYF; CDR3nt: TGCAGTGCTAGAGGAAGTGGACTTAAGAGCTCCTACGAGCAGTACTTC
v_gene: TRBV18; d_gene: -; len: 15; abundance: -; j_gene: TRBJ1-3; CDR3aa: CASSPPDRSGNTIYF; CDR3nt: TGTGCCAGCTCACCACCGGACCGCTCTGGAAACACCATATATTTT
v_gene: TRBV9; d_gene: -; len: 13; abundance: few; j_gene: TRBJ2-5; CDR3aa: CASSVQGKETQYF; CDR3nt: TGTGCCAGCAGCGTACAGGGTAAAGAGACCCAGTACTTC
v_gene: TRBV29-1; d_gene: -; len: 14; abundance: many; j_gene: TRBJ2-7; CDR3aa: CSVEDPAVPHEQYF; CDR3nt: TGCAGCGTTGAAGATCCCGCCGTACCCCACGAGCAGTACTTC
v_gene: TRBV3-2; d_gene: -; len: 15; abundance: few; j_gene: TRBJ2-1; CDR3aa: CASSQQTDPYNEQFF; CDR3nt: TGTGCCAGCAGCCAACAGACGGACCCCTACAATGAGCAGTTCTTC
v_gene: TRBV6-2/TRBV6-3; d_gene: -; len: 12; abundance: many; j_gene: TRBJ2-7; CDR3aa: CASSLSSYEQYF; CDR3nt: TGTGCCAGCAGTCTCAGCTCCTACGAGCAGTACTTC
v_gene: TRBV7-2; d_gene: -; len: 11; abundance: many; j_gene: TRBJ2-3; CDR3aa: CAIRRGDTQYF; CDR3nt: TGTGCAATCCGTCGGGGAGATACGCAGTATTTT
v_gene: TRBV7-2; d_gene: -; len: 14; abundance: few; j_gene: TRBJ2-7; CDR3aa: CASSLAKGFYEQYF; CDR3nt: TGTGCCAGCAGCTTAGCGAAGGGGTTCTACGAGCAGTACTTC
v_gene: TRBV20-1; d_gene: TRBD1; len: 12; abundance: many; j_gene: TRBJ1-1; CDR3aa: CSARQGRGEAFF; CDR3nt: TGCAGTGCAAGACAGGGTAGGGGTGAAGCTTTCTTT
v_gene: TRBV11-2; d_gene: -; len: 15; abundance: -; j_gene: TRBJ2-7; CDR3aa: CASSRTAKGGYEQYF; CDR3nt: TGTGCCAGCAGCCGGACCGCGAAGGGGGGCTACGAGCAGTACTTC
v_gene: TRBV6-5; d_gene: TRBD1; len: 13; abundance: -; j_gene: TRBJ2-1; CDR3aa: CASSSTIQGGKFF; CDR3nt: TGTGCCAGCAGTTCCACGATACAGGGGGGAAAATTCTTC
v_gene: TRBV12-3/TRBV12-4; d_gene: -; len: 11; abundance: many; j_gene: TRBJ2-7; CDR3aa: CASSLAHEQYF; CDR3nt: TGTGCCAGCAGTTTAGCTCACGAGCAGTACTTC
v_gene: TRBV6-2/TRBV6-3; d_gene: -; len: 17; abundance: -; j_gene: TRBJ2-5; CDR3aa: CASSSPPGKPTGETQYF; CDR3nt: TGTGCCAGCAGTTCCCCTCCCGGGAAACCAACCGGTGAGACCCAGTACTTC
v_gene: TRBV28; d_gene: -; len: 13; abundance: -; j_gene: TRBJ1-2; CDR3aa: CASSLEFRDGYTF; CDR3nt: TGTGCCAGCAGTTTAGAGTTTAGGGATGGCTACACCTTC
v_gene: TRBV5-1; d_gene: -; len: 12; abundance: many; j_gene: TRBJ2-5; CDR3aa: CASSLVLETQYF; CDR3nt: TGCGCCAGCAGCTTGGTTTTGGAGACCCAGTACTTC
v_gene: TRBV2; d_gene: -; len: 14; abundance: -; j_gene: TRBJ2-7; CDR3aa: CATPRKGESNEQYF; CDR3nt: TGTGCCACCCCGAGAAAGGGGGAAAGCAACGAGCAGTACTTC
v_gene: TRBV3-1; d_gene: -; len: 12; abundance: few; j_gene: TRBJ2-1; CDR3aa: CASNAIYNEQFF; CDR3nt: TGTGCCAGCAACGCGATTTACAATGAGCAGTTCTTC
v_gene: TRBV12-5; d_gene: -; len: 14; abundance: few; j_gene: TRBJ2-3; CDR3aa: CASGLRSGTDTQYF; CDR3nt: TGTGCTAGTGGTTTGAGGTCGGGCACAGATACGCAGTATTTT
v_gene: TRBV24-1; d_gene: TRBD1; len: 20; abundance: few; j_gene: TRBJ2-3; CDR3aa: CATSDLAGTGQRYSTDTQYF; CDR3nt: TGTGCCACCAGTGATTTGGCCGGGACAGGGCAAAGATATAGCACAGATACGCAGTATTTT
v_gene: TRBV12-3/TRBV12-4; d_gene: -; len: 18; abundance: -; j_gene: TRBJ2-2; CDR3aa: CASCLVNRDPRNTGELFF; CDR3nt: TGTGCCAGCTGTTTAGTAAACAGGGACCCTAGGAACACCGGGGAGCTGTTTTTT
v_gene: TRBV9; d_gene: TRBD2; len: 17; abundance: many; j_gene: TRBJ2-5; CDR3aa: CASSETGLAGGQETQYF; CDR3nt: TGTGCCAGCAGCGAGACGGGACTAGCGGGGGGGCAAGAGACCCAGTACTTC
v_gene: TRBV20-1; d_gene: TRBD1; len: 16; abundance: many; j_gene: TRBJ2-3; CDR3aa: CSAIRLGTGVPDTQYF; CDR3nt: TGCAGTGCAATCAGACTGGGGACAGGGGTTCCAGATACGCAGTATTTT
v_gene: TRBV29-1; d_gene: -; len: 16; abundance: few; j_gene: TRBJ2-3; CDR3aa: CSVGQTPSLGTDTQYF; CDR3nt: TGCAGCGTTGGACAGACCCCTAGCTTGGGCACAGATACGCAGTATTTT
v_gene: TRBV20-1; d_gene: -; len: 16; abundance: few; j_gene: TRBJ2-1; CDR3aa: CSARVPQGGDYNEQFF; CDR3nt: TGCAGTGCTAGAGTCCCGCAGGGGGGGGACTACAATGAGCAGTTCTTC
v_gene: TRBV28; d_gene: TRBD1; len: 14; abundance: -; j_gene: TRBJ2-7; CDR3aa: CASSFQQGAYEQYF; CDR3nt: TGTGCCAGCAGTTTCCAGCAGGGGGCCTACGAGCAGTACTTC
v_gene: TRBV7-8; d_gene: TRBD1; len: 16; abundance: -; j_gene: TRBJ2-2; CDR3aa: CASRRSGTGNTGELFF; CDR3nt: TGTGCCAGCAGACGATCCGGGACAGGGAACACCGGGGAGCTGTTTTTT
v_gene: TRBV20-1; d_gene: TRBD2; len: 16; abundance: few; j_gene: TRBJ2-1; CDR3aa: CSAPLAGSGSYNEQFF; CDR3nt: TGCAGTGCTCCTCTAGCGGGATCAGGGTCCTACAATGAGCAGTTCTTC
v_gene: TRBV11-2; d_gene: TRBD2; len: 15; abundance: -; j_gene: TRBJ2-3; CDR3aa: CASSRGTTDPDTQYF; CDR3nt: TGTGCCAGCAGCCGTGGGACTACTGATCCAGATACGCAGTATTTT
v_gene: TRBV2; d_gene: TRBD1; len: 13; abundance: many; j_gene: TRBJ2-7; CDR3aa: CASSLQGNYEQYF; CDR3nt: TGTGCCAGCAGTCTACAGGGGAACTACGAGCAGTACTTC
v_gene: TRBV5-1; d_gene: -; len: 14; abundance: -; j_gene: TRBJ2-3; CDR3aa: CASSYGVSTDTQYF; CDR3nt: TGCGCCAGCAGCTATGGGGTCAGCACAGATACGCAGTATTTT
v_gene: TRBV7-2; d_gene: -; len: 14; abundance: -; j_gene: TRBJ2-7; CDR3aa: CASSLGPHSYEQYF; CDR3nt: TGTGCCAGCAGCTTAGGTCCCCACTCCTACGAGCAGTACTTC
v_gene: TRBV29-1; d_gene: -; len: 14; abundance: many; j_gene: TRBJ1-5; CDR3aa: CSAIGAGFGQPQHF; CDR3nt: TGCAGCGCCATAGGAGCAGGGTTTGGTCAGCCCCAGCATTTT
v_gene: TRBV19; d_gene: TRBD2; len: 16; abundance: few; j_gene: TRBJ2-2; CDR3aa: CASSVIRTSGTGELFF; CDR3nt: TGTGCCAGTAGTGTCATCCGGACTAGCGGTACCGGGGAGCTGTTTTTT
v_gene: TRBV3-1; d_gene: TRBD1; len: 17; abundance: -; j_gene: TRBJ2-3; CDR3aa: CASCQVVTGDGTDTQYF; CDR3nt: TGTGCCTCCTGCCAAGTGGTTACAGGGGATGGCACAGATACGCAGTATTTT
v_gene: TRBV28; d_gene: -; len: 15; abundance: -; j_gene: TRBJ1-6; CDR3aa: CASSLLEGSGSPLHF; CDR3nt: TGTGCCAGCAGTTTATTGGAGGGGTCGGGCTCACCCCTCCACTTT
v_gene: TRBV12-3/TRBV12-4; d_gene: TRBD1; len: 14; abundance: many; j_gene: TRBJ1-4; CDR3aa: CASSAGTGGLELFF; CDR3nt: TGTGCCAGCAGTGCCGGGACAGGGGGCCTGGAACTGTTTTTT
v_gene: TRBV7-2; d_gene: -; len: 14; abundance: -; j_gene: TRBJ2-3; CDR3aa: CASSVLLGGDTQYF; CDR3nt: TGTGCCAGCAGCGTACTACTAGGTGGGGATACGCAGTATTTT
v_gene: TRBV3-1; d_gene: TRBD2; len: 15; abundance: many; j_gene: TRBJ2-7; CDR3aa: CASSQGLAGSYEQYF; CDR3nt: TGTGCCAGCAGCCAAGGACTAGCGGGCTCCTACGAGCAGTACTTC
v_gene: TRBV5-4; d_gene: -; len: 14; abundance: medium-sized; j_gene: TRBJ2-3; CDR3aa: CASSLAPSVDTQYF; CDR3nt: TGTGCCAGCAGCTTGGCACCGTCGGTCGATACGCAGTATTTT
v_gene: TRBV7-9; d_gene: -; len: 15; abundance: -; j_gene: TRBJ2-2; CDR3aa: CASSPGAGNTGELFF; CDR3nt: TGTGCCAGCAGCCCCGGCGCAGGGAACACCGGGGAGCTGTTTTTT
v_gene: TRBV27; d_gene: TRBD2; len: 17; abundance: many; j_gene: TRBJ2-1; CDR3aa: CASSLSSSGRAWNEQFF; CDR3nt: TGTGCCAGCAGTTTATCGTCTAGCGGGAGGGCCTGGAATGAGCAGTTCTTC
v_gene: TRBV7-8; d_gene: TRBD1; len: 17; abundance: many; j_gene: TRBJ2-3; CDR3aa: CASSTRQGAGGTDTQYF; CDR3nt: TGTGCCAGCAGCACCCGACAGGGGGCTGGGGGCACAGATACGCAGTATTTT
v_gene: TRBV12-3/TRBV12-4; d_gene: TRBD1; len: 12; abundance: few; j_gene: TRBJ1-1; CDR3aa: CASSRGQFGAFF; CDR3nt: TGTGCCAGCAGCAGGGGGCAATTTGGAGCTTTCTTT
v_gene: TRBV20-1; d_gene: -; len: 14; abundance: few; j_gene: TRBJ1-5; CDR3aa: CSAGPSGGNQPQHF; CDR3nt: TGCAGTGCCGGGCCGTCCGGGGGCAATCAGCCCCAGCATTTT
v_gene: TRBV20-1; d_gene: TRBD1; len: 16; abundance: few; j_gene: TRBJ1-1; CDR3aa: CSARGLTGVGSTEAFF; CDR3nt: TGCAGTGCTAGAGGATTGACAGGGGTGGGGAGCACTGAAGCTTTCTTT